Presented here are 2 T cell receptor beta chains from one specimen sequenced in a study of cytomegalovirus exposure and HLA in healthy donors. Measured with immunoSEQ multiplex PCR; TCRdb has only the in-frame clones, and not every one. This table has approximately 150,000 clones, approximately 90% appearing once. The sample consisted of PBMCs. These receptor sequences come from a woman in her twenties or thirties in good health and CMV-seronegative.

V and J are TRBV6-1 and TRBJ1-2; 7 bases line up with TRBD1. Germline V lookup: CDR1 MNHNS, CDR2 SASEGT. V trimming: 5 bases; J trimming: 4 bases; junction bases outside the gene matches: 10. The CDR3 has 15 amino acids. CDR3 amino acids: CASSRTGELAYGYTF. The DNA for the CDR3 is TGTGCCAGCAGTAGGACAGGAGAGTTGGCCTATGGCTACACCTTC.

The gene calls are TRBV4-3 and TRBJ1-2; D gene unclear. CDR3 size: 15 residues. With 3 bases removed from V and 8 bases from J, the gap between germline ends came to 19 bases. Germline CDR1 is LGHNA and CDR2 is YSLEER. The CDR3 loop is CASSQTGLGPVGYTF. As DNA, the CDR3 is TGCGCCAGCAGCCAGACTGGCCTAGGCCCTGTGGGCTACACCTTC.